The 20 T cell receptor beta chains below come from one sample, sequenced in a study of blood T cell repertoires in COVID-19. Sequenced by immunoSEQ multiplex PCR; TCRdb stores in-frame clones only, minus some. The sample shows about 480,000 clones, over 75% of them seen only once. The specimen sequenced was PBMCs or T cells enriched from blood (not recorded which). These TCRs come from a middle-aged woman who had recovered from COVID-19.

The chain is built from TRBV6-5 and TRBJ1-2; weak D call: TRBD1 (6 bases). Trimming took 6 bases from V and 7 from J, leaving 9 bases between them. CDR1 and CDR2 from the germline V gene are MNHEY and SVGAGI. This CDR3 has 11 amino acids. The CDR3 DNA reads as TGTGCCAGCAGCGGACAGTTTGGCTACACCTTC. Translation: CASSGQFGYTF.

The genes are TRBV18 and TRBJ2-1, with 10 bases fitting TRBD2. V dropped 6 bases and J dropped 1; count of bases not matched to a gene: 6. Germline CDR1 KGHSH, CDR2 LQKENI. The CDR3 spans 16 residues. The CDR3 region is CASSEGLATSYNEQFF. DNA for the CDR3: TGTGCCAGCTCGGAGGGACTAGCGACATCCTACAATGAGCAGTTCTTC.

The CDR3 sequence: CASMWGQGSYEQYF. The CDR3 DNA sequence: TGTGCCAGCATGTGGGGACAGGGGTCCTACGAGCAGTACTTC. The V gene is TRBV2, the J gene TRBJ2-7; TRBD1 aligns across 10 bases. Germline CDR1 and CDR2: SNHLY and FYNNEI. This CDR3 is built from 14 residues. The junction had 4 bases not matched to a gene; V was cut back by 7 bases and J by 1 base.

The chain joins TRBV2 to TRBJ1-5, with D perhaps TRBD1 (6 bases). The CDR3 consists of 14 residues. The germline V and J ends were trimmed by 8 bases and 7 bases, with 18 bases remaining between them. Germline CDR1 SNHLY, CDR2 FYNNEI. CDR3 amino acids: CASGLEGGEQPQHF. The DNA for the CDR3 is TGTGCCAGCGGGTTAGAGGGGGGGGAACAGCCCCAGCATTTT.

The chain couples TRBV4-1 to TRBJ2-1; D perhaps matches TRBD2 (7 bases). This CDR3 has 16 amino acids. CDR1 and CDR2 from the germline V gene are MGHRA and YSYEKL. The ends were cut back, 1 base at V and 4 bases at J, with 14 bases in the middle. The CDR3 loop reads CASSQAGGQGYNEQFF. Written as DNA, the CDR3 is TGCGCCAGCAGCCAAGCGGGGGGCCAAGGGTACAATGAGCAGTTCTTC.

This rearrangement joins TRBV24-1 to TRBJ2-7; D not certain. CDR3 size: 16 residues. V lost 5 bases, J lost 0 bases, and 16 bases lay in between. CDR1 and CDR2 (germline): KGHDR, SFDVKD. CDR3: CATSGIQNSLSYEQYF. The CDR3 DNA follows: TGTGCCACCAGTGGAATACAGAATTCTCTCTCCTACGAGCAGTACTTC.

DNA for the CDR3: TGTGCCAGCAGTCCGGGACTAGCGGAATACGAGCAGTACTTC. This gives the protein CASSPGLAEYEQYF. The J gene is TRBJ2-7, the V gene TRBV6-6; 11 nucleotides line up with TRBD2. The germline V gene encodes CDR1 MNHNY and CDR2 SVGAGI (reference sequence). The CDR3 runs 14 residues. J was trimmed by 4 bases and V by 5 bases; bases with no gene match: 4.

The rearrangement joins TRBV7-9 to TRBJ1-6; D unclear. From germline, CDR1 is SEHNR and CDR2 FQNEAQ (reference sequence). This CDR3 has 13 amino acids. V was shortened by 0 bases and J by 5 bases, with 2 bases between the two germline ends. Here the CDR3 DNA reads TGTGCCAGCAGCTTAGCCGATAATTCACCCCTCCACTTT. This sequence encodes CASSLADNSPLHF.

J is TRBJ1-4 and V is TRBV7-9; a weak D match, TRBD1 (5 bases). Germline loops: CDR1 SEHNR, CDR2 FQNEAQ (reference sequence). Trimming left V 3 bases short and J 5 bases short, with 16 bases between. CDR3 size: 16 residues. The CDR3 nucleotides are TGTGCCAGCAGCTTCCTTCACGGGGGTAACAATGAAAAACTGTTTTTT. Residues: CASSFLHGGNNEKLFF.

This clone was observed once. The chain recombines TRBV7-9 with TRBJ2-5; 8 bases line up with TRBD2. Trimming removed 7 bases from V and 4 bases from J; junction bases left unmatched: 8. Germline V gene lookup returns CDR1 SEHNR and CDR2 FQNEAQ (reference sequence). The length of the CDR3 is 14 residues. The chain's CDR3 is CASIPVAGSETQYF. DNA of the CDR3: TGTGCCAGCATCCCTGTAGCGGGATCAGAGACCCAGTACTTC.

The chain is built from TRBV10-3 and TRBJ2-1, with D possibly TRBD2 on 6 matching bases. Germline CDR1 reads ENHRY; CDR2 reads SYGVKD. V was cut by 1 base and J by 5 bases, with 15 bases left in between. CDR3 length equals 16 residues. Here the CDR3 DNA reads TGTGCCATCAGTGAGTTCGGAACCGGGAGCGACAATGAGCAGTTCTTC. Its protein is CAISEFGTGSDNEQFF.

This rearrangement joins TRBV5-4 to TRBJ1-2, with TRBD1 identical over 9 bases. Germline assignment: CDR1 SGHNT and CDR2 YYREEE (reference sequence). With 4 bases clipped from V and 8 bases from J, the junction kept 15 bases outside the gene matches. The CDR3 contains 16 residues. Here the CDR3 reads CASSPTRDRALRGYTF. Here the CDR3 DNA reads TGTGCCAGCAGCCCCACCCGGGACAGGGCCCTTCGCGGCTACACCTTC.

The chain carries TRBV24-1 and TRBJ2-1; 8 bases fit TRBD1. Germline trimming cut 0 bases from V and 8 bases from J; bases unmatched to any gene: 8. CDR3 length: 16 amino acids. CDR1 and CDR2 (germline): KGHDR, SFDVKD. CDR3 nucleotide sequence: TGTGCCACCAGTGATTTGCTGGACAGGGTTTTTTATGAGCAGTTCTTC. Translating gives CATSDLLDRVFYEQFF.

V gene TRBV7-9 combines with J gene TRBJ1-1; 7 nucleotides agree with TRBD1. J gave up 0 bases and V 4 bases, and 8 bases lay outside the gene matches. Germline loops: CDR1 SEHNR, CDR2 FQNEAQ (reference sequence). CDR3 length: 16 amino acids. The CDR3 reads CASSSRQGPMNTEAFF. The CDR3 DNA follows: TGTGCCAGCAGCTCTCGACAGGGTCCAATGAACACTGAAGCTTTCTTT.

The J gene is TRBJ2-3, the V gene TRBV24-1, with a weak D call TRBD2 (6 bases). Germline V gives CDR1 KGHDR, CDR2 SFDVKD. Between the trimmed V and J ends, which lost 3 bases and 1 base, there was a span of 7 bases. The CDR3 covers 14 residues. The CDR3 DNA reads TGTGCCACCAGTGATCCGGGAGGCACAGATACGCAGTATTTT. It translates to CATSDPGGTDTQYF.

This clone was found once. The chain has TRBV10-3 and TRBJ1-1; TRBD1 matches 7 bases. J gave up 6 bases and V 7 bases, and 8 bases lay outside the gene matches. There are 13 residues in the CDR3. The germline gives CDR1 ENHRY, CDR2 SYGVKD. The CDR3 DNA sequence: TGTGCCATCAACCCAGGGGGTTCGGCTGAAGCTTTCTTT. Translating it yields CAINPGGSAEAFF.

The rearrangement links TRBV6-5 to TRBJ1-5, with 7 bases lining up with TRBD1. Germline CDR1 reads MNHEY; CDR2 reads SVGAGI. The CDR3 loop spans 15 amino acids. After removal of 4 bases from V and 3 bases from J, the junction contained 6 bases not matched to a gene. The DNA of the CDR3 is TGTGCCAGCAGTTCTGTAGGGGGCAACAATCAGCCCCAGCATTTT. Translated: CASSSVGGNNQPQHF.

The rearrangement joins TRBV4-3 to TRBJ2-3; D is possibly TRBD1 (5 bases). This CDR3 comprises 17 residues. Germline V lookup: CDR1 LGHNA, CDR2 YSLEER. V was shortened by 0 bases and J by 1 base, with 14 bases between the two germline ends. CDR3 sequence: CASSQDVTAYRTDTQYF. The CDR3 nucleotides are TGCGCCAGCAGCCAAGATGTGACAGCTTACCGCACAGATACGCAGTATTTT.

This clone is a singleton in its sample. This sequence joins TRBV6-5 and TRBJ2-6, with 7 bases identical to TRBD1. Germline V gene sequence: CDR1 MNHEY, CDR2 SVGAGI. Germline trimming cut 0 bases from V and 1 base from J; bases unmatched to any gene: 0. CDR3 length: 16 residues. As DNA, the CDR3 is TGTGCCAGCAGTTACTCGACAGGGTCTGGGGCCAACGTCCTGACTTTC. This codes for CASSYSTGSGANVLTF.

This clone was observed a handful of times. The V gene is TRBV19, the J gene TRBJ1-2; TRBD1 matches 9 bases. The CDR3 length is 16 residues. CDR1 and CDR2 (germline): LNHDA, SQIVND (reference sequence). With 3 bases clipped from V and 2 bases from J, the junction kept 7 bases outside the gene matches. The CDR3 protein is CASSIARGTGNYGYTF. The CDR3 nucleotides read TGTGCCAGTAGTATCGCACGAGGGACAGGGAACTATGGCTACACCTTC.